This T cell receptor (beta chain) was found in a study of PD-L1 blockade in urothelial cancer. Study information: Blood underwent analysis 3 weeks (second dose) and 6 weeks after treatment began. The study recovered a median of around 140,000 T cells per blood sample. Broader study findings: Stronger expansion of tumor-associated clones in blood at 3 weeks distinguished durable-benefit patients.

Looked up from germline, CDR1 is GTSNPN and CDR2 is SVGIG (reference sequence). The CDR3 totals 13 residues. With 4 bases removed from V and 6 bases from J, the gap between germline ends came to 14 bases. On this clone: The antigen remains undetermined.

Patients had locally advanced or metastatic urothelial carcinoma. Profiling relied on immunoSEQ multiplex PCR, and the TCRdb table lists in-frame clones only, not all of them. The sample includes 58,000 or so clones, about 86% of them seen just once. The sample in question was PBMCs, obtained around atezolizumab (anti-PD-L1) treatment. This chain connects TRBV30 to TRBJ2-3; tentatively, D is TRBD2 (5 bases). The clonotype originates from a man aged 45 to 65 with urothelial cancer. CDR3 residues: CAWTSRRGDTQYF. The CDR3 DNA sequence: TGTGCCTGGACTAGCCGGCGAGGGGATACGCAGTATTTT.